This T cell receptor (beta chain) originates from a study of shared clonotypes between healthy human individuals. This CDR3 region has 17 residues. V trimming: 7 bases; J trimming: 7 bases; junction bases outside the gene matches: 17. Looked up from germline, CDR1 is MDHEN and CDR2 is SYDVKM. Assay used: immunoSEQ multiplex PCR; TCRdb lists only in-frame clones, some missing. There are roughly 1,600,000 clones in the sample; around 98.5% occur only once, and approximately 0.4% lies in the top ten. J is TRBJ1-2 and V is TRBV28; 11 nucleotides line up with TRBD1. The origin of this receptor is a man younger than 45 in good health. Input material: naive CD4+ T cells sorted from blood. Subset in this sample: CD45RA+ positively selected. CDR3 loop: CASTRAGTGGKLSGYTF. Here the CDR3 DNA reads TGTGCCAGCACCCGGGCCGGGACAGGGGGAAAATTGAGTGGCTACACCTTC.